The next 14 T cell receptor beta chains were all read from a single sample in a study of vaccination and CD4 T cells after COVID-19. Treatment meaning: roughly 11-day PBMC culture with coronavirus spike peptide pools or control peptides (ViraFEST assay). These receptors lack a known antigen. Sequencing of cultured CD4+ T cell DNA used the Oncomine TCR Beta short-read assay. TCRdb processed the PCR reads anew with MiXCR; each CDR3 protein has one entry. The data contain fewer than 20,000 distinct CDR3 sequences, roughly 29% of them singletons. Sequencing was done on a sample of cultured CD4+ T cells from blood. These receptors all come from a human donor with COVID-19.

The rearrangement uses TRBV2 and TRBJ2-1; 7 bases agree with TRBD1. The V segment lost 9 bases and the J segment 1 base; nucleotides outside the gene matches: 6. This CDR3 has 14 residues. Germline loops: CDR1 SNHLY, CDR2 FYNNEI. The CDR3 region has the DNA TGTGCCAGAGGGGGCAGGGGATCCTACAATGAGCAGTTCTTC. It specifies CARGGRGSYNEQFF.

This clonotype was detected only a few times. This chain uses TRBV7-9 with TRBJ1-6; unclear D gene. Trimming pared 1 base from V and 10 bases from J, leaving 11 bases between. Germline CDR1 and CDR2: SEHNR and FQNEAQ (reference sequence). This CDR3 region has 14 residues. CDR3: CASSLGGMGSPLHF. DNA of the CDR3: TGTGCCAGCAGCTTAGGTGGTATGGGGTCACCCCTCCACTTT.

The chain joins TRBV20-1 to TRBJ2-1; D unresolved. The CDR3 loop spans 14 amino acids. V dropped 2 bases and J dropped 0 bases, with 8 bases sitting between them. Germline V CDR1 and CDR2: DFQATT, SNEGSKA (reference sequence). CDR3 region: CSARWRGSYNEQFF. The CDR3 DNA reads TGCAGTGCTAGATGGCGAGGCTCCTACAATGAGCAGTTCTTC.

The chain's CDR3 is CAWSVSSGRNEQFF. The DNA for the CDR3 is TGTGCCTGGAGTGTATCCTCGGGGAGGAATGAGCAGTTCTTC. This sequence joins TRBV30 and TRBJ2-1, with a weak D call TRBD2 (6 bases). CDR3 size: 14 residues. CDR1 GTSNPN and CDR2 SVGIG come from the germline V gene (reference sequence). V lost 0 bases and J 7 bases, leaving 13 bases between the germline ends.

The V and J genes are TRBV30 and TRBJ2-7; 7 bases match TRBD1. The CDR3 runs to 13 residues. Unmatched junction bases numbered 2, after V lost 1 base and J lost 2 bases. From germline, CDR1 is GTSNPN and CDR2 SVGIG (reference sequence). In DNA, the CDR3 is TGTGCCTGGAGTGCGGGACAGCCCTACGAGCAGTACTTC. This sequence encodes CAWSAGQPYEQYF.

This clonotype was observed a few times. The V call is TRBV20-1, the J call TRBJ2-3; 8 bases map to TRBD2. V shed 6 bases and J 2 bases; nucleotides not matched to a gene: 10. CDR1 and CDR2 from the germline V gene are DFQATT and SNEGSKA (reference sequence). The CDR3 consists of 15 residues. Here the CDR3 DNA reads TGCAGTGCAGTGACTAGCGCAGCTATCACAGATACGCAGTATTTT. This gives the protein CSAVTSAAITDTQYF.

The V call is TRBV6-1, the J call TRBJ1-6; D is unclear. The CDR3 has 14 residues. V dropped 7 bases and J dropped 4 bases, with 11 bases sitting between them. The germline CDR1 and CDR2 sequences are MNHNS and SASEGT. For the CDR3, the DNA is TGTGCCAGCATGAGGGAGGGATATAATTCACCCCTCCACTTT. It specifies CASMREGYNSPLHF.

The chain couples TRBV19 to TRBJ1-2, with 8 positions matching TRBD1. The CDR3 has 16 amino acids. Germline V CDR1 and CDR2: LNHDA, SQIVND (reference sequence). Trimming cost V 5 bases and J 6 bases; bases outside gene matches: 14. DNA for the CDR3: TGTGCCAGTAGTGACCGGGACAGGCCCCTTCGGGATGGCTACACCTTC. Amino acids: CASSDRDRPLRDGYTF.

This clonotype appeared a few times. CDR3: CASSLAGQAGELFF. CDR3 in DNA: TGTGCCAGCAGCTTAGCGGGACAGGCCGGGGAGCTGTTTTTT. The chain is built from TRBV7-8 and TRBJ2-2; 8 bases line up with TRBD1. Germline V CDR1 and CDR2: SGHVS, FQNEAQ. V dropped 0 bases and J dropped 6; count of bases not matched to a gene: 0. The CDR3 covers 14 residues.

CDR3 amino acids: CASSLVGRSGANVLTF. The CDR3 bases are TGTGCCAGCAGCTTAGTCGGGCGCTCTGGGGCCAACGTCCTGACTTTC. The genes are TRBV11-2 and TRBJ2-6; D call uncertain. This CDR3 is 16 amino acids long. The V gene lost 1 base and the J gene lost 0 bases, with 7 bases spanning the gap. CDR1 and CDR2 from the germline V gene are SGHAT and FQNNGV. The whole variable domain, remainder taken from reference TRBV11-2 and TRBJ2-6, is EAGVAQSPRYKIIEKRQSVAFWCNPISGHATLYWYQQILGQGPKLLIQFQNNGVVDDSQLPKDRFSAERLKGVDSTLKIQPAKLEDSAVYLCASSLVGRSGANVLTFGAGSRLTVL.

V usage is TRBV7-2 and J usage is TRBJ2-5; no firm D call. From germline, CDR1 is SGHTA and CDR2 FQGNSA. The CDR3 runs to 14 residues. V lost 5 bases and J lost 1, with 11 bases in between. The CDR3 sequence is CASSGGLAQETQYF. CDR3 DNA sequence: TGTGCCAGCAGCGGTGGCCTGGCCCAAGAGACCCAGTACTTC.

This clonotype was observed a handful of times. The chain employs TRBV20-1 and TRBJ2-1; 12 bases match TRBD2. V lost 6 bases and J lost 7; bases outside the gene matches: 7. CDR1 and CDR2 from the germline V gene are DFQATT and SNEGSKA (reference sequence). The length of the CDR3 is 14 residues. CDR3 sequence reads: CSATRLAGENEQFF. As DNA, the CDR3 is TGCAGTGCGACGAGACTAGCGGGGGAAAATGAGCAGTTCTTC.

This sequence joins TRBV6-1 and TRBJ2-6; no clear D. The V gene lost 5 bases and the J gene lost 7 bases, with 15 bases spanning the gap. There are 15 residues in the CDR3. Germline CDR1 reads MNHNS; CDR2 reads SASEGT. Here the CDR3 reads CASSPRFAGANVLTF. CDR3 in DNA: TGTGCCAGCAGTCCCCGATTTGCAGGTGCCAACGTCCTGACTTTC.

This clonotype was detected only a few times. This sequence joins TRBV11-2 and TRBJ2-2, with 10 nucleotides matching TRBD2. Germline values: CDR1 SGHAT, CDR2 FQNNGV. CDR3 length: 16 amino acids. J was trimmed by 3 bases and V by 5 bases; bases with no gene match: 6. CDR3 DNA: TGTGCCAGCAGCCTTAGCGGGGGGACCTACACCGGGGAGCTGTTTTTT. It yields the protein CASSLSGGTYTGELFF.